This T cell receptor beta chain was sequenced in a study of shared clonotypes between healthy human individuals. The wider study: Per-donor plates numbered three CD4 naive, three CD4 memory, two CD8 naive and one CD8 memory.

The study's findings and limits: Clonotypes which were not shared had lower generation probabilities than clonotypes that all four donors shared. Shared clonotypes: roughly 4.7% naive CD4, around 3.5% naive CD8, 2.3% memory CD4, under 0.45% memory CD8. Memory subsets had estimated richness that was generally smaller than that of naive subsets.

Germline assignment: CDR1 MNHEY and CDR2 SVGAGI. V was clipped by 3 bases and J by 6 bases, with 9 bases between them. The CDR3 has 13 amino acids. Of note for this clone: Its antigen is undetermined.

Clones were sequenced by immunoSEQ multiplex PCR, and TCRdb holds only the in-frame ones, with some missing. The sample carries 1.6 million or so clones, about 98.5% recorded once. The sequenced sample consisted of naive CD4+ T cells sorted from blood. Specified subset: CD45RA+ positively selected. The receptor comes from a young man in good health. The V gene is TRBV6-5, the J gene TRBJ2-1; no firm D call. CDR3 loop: CASSYKAGNEQFF. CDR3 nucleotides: TGTGCCAGCAGTTATAAAGCTGGCAATGAGCAGTTCTTC.